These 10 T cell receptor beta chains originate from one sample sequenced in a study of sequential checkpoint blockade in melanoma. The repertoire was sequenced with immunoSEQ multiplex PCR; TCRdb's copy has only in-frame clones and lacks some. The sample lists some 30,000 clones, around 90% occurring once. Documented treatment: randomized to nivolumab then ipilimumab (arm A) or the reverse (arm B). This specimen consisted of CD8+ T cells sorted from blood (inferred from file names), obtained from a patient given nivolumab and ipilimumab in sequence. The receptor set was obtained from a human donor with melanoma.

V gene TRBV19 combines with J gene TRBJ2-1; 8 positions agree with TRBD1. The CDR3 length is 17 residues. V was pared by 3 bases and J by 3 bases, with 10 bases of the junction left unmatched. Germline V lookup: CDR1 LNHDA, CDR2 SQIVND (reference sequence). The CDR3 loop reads CASSMGPGTGFYNEQFF. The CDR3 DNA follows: TGTGCCAGTAGTATGGGTCCCGGGACAGGATTCTACAATGAGCAGTTCTTC. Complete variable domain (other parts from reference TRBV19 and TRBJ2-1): DGGITQSPKYLFRKEGQNVTLSCEQNLNHDAMYWYRQDPGQGLRLIYYSQIVNDFQKGDIAEGYSVSREKKESFPLTVTSAQKNPTAFYLCASSMGPGTGFYNEQFFGPGTRLTVL.

CDR3 loop: CASSRGGGGIYNEQFF. The CDR3 DNA reads TGTGCCAGCAGCAGGGGGGGAGGTGGGATATACAATGAGCAGTTCTTC. J is TRBJ2-1 and V is TRBV5-5, with D perhaps TRBD2 (7 bases). The length of the CDR3 is 16 residues. Germline V lookup: CDR1 SGHKS, CDR2 YYEKEE (reference sequence). The V gene lost 4 bases and the J gene lost 4 bases, with 18 bases spanning the gap.

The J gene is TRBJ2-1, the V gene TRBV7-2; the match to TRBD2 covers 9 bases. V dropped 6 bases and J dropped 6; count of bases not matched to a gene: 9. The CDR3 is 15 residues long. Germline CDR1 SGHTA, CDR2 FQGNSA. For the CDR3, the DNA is TGTGCCAGCAGGGTGAGGCTAGCGGGGAGCAATGAGCAGTTCTTC. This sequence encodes CASRVRLAGSNEQFF.

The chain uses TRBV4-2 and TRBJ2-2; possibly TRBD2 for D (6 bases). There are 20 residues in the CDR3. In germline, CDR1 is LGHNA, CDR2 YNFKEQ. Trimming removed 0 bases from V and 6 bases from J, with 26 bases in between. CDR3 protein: CASSQEAPGYGGTLPGELFF. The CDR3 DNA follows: TGTGCCAGCAGCCAAGAGGCCCCCGGTTATGGCGGGACCCTTCCCGGGGAGCTGTTTTTT.

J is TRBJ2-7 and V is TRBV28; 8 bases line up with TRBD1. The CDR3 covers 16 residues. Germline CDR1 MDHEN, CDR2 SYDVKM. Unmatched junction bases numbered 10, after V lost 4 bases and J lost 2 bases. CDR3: CASSSLDRVLTYEQYF. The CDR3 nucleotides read TGTGCCAGCAGTTCCCTGGACAGGGTACTAACCTACGAGCAGTACTTC.

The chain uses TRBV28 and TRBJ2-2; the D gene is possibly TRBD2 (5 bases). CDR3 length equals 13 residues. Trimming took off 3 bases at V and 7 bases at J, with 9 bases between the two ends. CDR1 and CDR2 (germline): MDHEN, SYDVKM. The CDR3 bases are TGTGCCAGCAGTTTTAACCGGGGCGGGGAGCTGTTTTTT. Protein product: CASSFNRGGELFF.

CDR3 region: CASSLEGWDEQYF. The CDR3 DNA is TGTGCCAGCAGTTTGGAGGGTTGGGACGAGCAGTACTTC. V gene TRBV6-6 combines with J gene TRBJ2-7; D might be TRBD2 (6 bases). The germline V gene encodes CDR1 MNHNY and CDR2 SVGAGI (reference sequence). The CDR3 totals 13 residues. Trimming pared 4 bases from V and 5 bases from J, leaving 12 bases between.

In DNA form, the CDR3 reads TGTGCCAGCAGCCGAGACAGAAGCACAGATACGCAGTATTTT. This encodes CASSRDRSTDTQYF. The genes are TRBV2 and TRBJ2-3; perhaps TRBD1 as D (5 bases). The CDR3 has 14 residues. V lost 6 bases and J lost 0, with 10 bases in between. Germline assignment: CDR1 SNHLY and CDR2 FYNNEI.

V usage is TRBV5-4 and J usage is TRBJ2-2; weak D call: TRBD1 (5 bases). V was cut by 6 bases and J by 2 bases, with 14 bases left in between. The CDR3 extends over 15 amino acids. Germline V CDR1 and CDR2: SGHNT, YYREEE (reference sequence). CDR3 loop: CASTPTQGNTGELFF. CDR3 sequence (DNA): TGTGCCAGCACTCCGACGCAGGGCAACACCGGGGAGCTGTTTTTT.

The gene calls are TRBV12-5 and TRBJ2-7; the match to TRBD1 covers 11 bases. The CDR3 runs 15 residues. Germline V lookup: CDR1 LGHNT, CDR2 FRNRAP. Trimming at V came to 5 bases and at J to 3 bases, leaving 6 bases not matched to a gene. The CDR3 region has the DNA TGTGCTAGTGGTAAGGGACAGGGGGAATTCTACGAGCAGTACTTC. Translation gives CASGKGQGEFYEQYF.